This TCR beta chain was captured by sequencing in a study of shared clonotypes between healthy human individuals. Using immunoSEQ multiplex PCR, the repertoire was profiled, and TCRdb retains in-frame clones only, with some absent. The sample lists over 2,000,000 clones; over 85% were seen once. CDR1 and CDR2 from the germline V gene are SSHAT and FNYEAQ (reference sequence). V dropped 3 bases and J dropped 5; count of bases not matched to a gene: 11. CDR3 size: 17 residues. Only CD45RO-negative cells positively selected for CCR7 counted as naive CD8 cells, so terminally differentiated effector memory CD45RA+ cells were excluded.

The clonotype comes from a man between 18 and 35 years old in good health. Some clones in this sample may be carry-over from other donors' samples. The sequencing input was naive CD8+ T cells from PBMCs. The chain employs TRBV7-7 and TRBJ2-2; 8 nucleotides match TRBD2. CDR3 protein: CASSFASGRAGTGELFF. For the CDR3, the DNA is TGTGCCAGCAGCTTTGCTAGCGGGCGGGCGGGAACCGGGGAGCTGTTTTTT.